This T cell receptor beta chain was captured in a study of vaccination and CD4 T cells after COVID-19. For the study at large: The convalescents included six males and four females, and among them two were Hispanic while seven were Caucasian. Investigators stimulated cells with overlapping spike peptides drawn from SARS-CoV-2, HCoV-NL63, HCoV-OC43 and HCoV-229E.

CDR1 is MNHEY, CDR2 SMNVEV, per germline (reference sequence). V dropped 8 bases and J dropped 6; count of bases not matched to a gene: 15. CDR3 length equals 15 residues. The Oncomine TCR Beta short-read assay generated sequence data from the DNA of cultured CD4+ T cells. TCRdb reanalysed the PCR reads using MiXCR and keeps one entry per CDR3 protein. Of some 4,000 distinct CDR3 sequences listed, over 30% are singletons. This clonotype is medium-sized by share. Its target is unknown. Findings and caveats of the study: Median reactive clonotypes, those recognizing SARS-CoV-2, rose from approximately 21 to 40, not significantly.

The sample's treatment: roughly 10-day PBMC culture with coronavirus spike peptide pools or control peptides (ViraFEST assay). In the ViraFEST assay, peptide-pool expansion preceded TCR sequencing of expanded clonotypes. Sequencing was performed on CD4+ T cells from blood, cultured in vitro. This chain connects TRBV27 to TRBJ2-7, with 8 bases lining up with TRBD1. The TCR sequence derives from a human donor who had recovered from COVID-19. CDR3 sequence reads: CASGVRQGSSGEQYF. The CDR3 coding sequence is TGTGCCAGCGGTGTCCGACAGGGGAGCTCGGGCGAGCAGTACTTC.